Below are 17 T cell receptor beta chains sequenced from a single sample in a study of blood T cell repertoires in COVID-19. Libraries were prepared by immunoSEQ multiplex PCR; TCRdb keeps only in-frame clonotypes and omits some of them. This sample carries roughly 260,000 clones, 80% to 95% of them seen once, and the ten largest clones take approximately 2.5%. Sequenced sample: peripheral blood. The source of these receptors is a young adult with COVID-19, enrolled during active disease.

The gene calls are TRBV27 and TRBJ2-5; 7 bases are a match to TRBD1. Unmatched junction bases numbered 7, after V lost 4 bases and J lost 5 bases. This CDR3 has 14 residues. CDR1 and CDR2 from the germline V gene are MNHEY and SMNVEV (reference sequence). This CDR3 reads CASSSQGLLETQYF. CDR3 coding DNA: TGTGCCAGCAGTTCACAGGGGTTATTGGAGACCCAGTACTTC.

The chain couples TRBV18 to TRBJ2-3; possible D gene TRBD1, 6 bases. The CDR3 consists of 14 residues. CDR1 is KGHSH, CDR2 LQKENI, per germline. Trimming left V 3 bases short and J 3 bases short, with 10 bases between. DNA for the CDR3: TGTGCCAGCTCACCCGGACAGATGACAGATACGCAGTATTTT. Translating gives CASSPGQMTDTQYF.

The chain recombines TRBV19 with TRBJ1-2, with 7 bases aligning to TRBD1. Germline-derived CDR1 and CDR2 are LNHDA and SQIVND (reference sequence). This CDR3 comprises 14 residues. The junction had 9 bases not matched to a gene; V was cut back by 5 bases and J by 6 bases. CDR3 region: CASSVRGSADGYTF. The DNA of the CDR3 is TGTGCCAGTAGTGTCAGGGGGTCTGCGGATGGCTACACCTTC.

CDR3 DNA: TGTGCCAGCAGCCGTAGCGGGAGTACCATGAATGAGCAGTTCTTC. Protein sequence: CASSRSGSTMNEQFF. The chain recombines TRBV7-2 with TRBJ2-1, with 9 bases matching TRBD2. The germline CDR1 and CDR2 sequences are SGHTA and FQGNSA. The ends lost 5 bases at V and 7 bases at J; junction bases unmatched: 9. The CDR3 is made up of 15 amino acids.

The chain has TRBV6-5 and TRBJ2-7; 11 bases are a match to TRBD1. The CDR3 has 13 residues. CDR1 and CDR2 from the germline V gene are MNHEY and SVGAGI. V lost 4 bases to trimming and J lost 7 bases; unmatched junction nucleotides: 3. The CDR3 nucleotides read TGTGCCAGCAGTTGGGGACAGGGGGGAGAGCAGTACTTC. Its translation: CASSWGQGGEQYF.

In the case of this clone: This specimen includes other DNA sequences encoding the same CDR3. The gene calls are TRBV3-1 (or the pseudogene TRBV3-2) and TRBJ1-3; D is uncertain. Germline CDR1 reads LGHDT; CDR2 reads YNNKEL (reference sequence). The V and J ends lost 1 base and 4 bases respectively, with 5 bases between them. The CDR3 extends over 13 amino acids. The CDR3 is CASSQGEGNTIYF. The CDR3 region has the DNA TGTGCCAGCAGCCAAGGAGAGGGAAACACCATATATTTT.

The V and J genes are TRBV11-2 and TRBJ1-3, with D unresolved. The germline CDR1 and CDR2 sequences are SGHAT and FQNNGV. Trimming left V 6 bases short and J 0 bases short, with 9 bases between. The CDR3 totals 14 residues. Here the CDR3 DNA reads TGTGCCAGCAGAGGAACAGCCTCTGGAAACACCATATATTTT. Translated: CASRGTASGNTIYF.

CDR3 protein: CASSSRQQAYEQYF. CDR3 coding DNA: TGTGCCAGCAGTTCGAGACAGCAAGCCTACGAGCAGTACTTC. V usage is TRBV28 and J usage is TRBJ2-7; D perhaps matches TRBD1 (5 bases). The CDR3 has 14 amino acids. Germline CDR1 MDHEN, CDR2 SYDVKM. The V end was cut by 4 bases, the J end by 2 bases, with 12 bases between. Full variable domain (outside the CDR3, taken from reference TRBV28 and TRBJ2-7): DVKVTQSSRYLVKRTGEKVFLECVQDMDHENMFWYRQDPGLGLRLIYFSYDVKMKEKGDIPEGYSVSREKKERFSLILESASTNQTSMYLCASSSRQQAYEQYFGPGTRLTVT.

The chain combines TRBV5-1 with TRBJ2-7, with D possibly TRBD2 on 6 matching bases. Germline CDR1 reads SGHRS; CDR2 reads YFSETQ. Trimming removed 0 bases at V and 3 bases at J, with 19 bases between. This CDR3 is 17 amino acids long. CDR3: CASSLESSALFRYEQYF. The CDR3 DNA follows: TGCGCCAGCAGCTTGGAGTCTAGCGCTCTGTTCCGCTACGAGCAGTACTTC.

This chain connects TRBV2 to TRBJ2-7; 9 bases align to TRBD1. V was pared by 8 bases and J by 6 bases, with 8 bases of the junction left unmatched. The CDR3 extends over 13 amino acids. Germline V lookup: CDR1 SNHLY, CDR2 FYNNEI. CDR3 nucleotide sequence: TGTGCCAGCGCTCGCGACAGGGGGACCGAGCAGTACTTC. Translating it yields CASARDRGTEQYF.

The chain has TRBV30 and TRBJ2-1, with 7 bases that match TRBD2. The CDR3 covers 15 residues. Germline lookup yields CDR1 GTSNPN and CDR2 SVGIG (reference sequence). The trim removed 4 bases at V and 6 bases at J, leaving 12 bases unmatched. The CDR3 DNA reads TGTGCCTGGAACAATGTGGCTAGCGGACCCAATGAGCAGTTCTTC. It specifies CAWNNVASGPNEQFF.

The gene calls are TRBV18 and TRBJ2-3; maybe TRBD1 (6 bases). This CDR3 comprises 14 residues. Germline CDR1 and CDR2: KGHSH and LQKENI. The germline V and J ends were trimmed by 2 bases and 6 bases, with 12 bases remaining between them. The DNA of the CDR3 is TGTGCCAGCTCACCAACAGGGCCCGGGGATACGCAGTATTTT. Amino acids: CASSPTGPGDTQYF.

This clone appeared many times. The V and J genes are TRBV4-3 and TRBJ2-2, with 13 bases lining up with TRBD2. Germline assignment: CDR1 LGHNA and CDR2 YSLEER. This CDR3 has 18 residues. V lost 4 bases, J lost 6 bases, and 11 bases stayed unmatched. CDR3 coding DNA: TGCGCCAGCAGCCTTGCTGGGACTAGCGGGACCGGCGCCGGGGAGCTGTTTTTT. Protein: CASSLAGTSGTGAGELFF.

This rearrangement joins TRBV28 to TRBJ2-3, with D unresolved. V dropped 8 bases and J dropped 4 bases, with 10 bases sitting between them. The germline V gene encodes CDR1 MDHEN and CDR2 SYDVKM. This CDR3 contains 12 residues. The CDR3 DNA sequence: TGTGCCAGCGGGCAGGATTCAGATACGCAGTATTTT. It yields the protein CASGQDSDTQYF.

The rearrangement links TRBV11-2 to TRBJ2-1; no clear D gene. Germline CDR1 SGHAT, CDR2 FQNNGV. Trimming removed 0 bases at V and 4 bases at J, with 7 bases between. There are 14 residues in the CDR3. The CDR3 sequence is CASSLDPSYNEQFF. The CDR3 nucleotides read TGTGCCAGCAGCTTAGATCCGAGTTACAATGAGCAGTTCTTC.

The chain employs TRBV9 and TRBJ2-3, with 7 bases identical to TRBD1. V lost 4 bases, J lost 1 base, and 9 bases stayed unmatched. The CDR3 loop spans 16 amino acids. Germline loops: CDR1 SGDLS, CDR2 YYNGEE. In DNA, the CDR3 is TGTGCCAGCAGCCCCGGACAGGTCGCGGGCACAGATACGCAGTATTTT. This sequence encodes CASSPGQVAGTDTQYF.

The chain is built from TRBV13 and TRBJ1-2, with D unclear. This CDR3 has 14 residues. V lost 5 bases and J 6 bases, leaving 16 bases between the germline ends. Germline CDR1 is PRHDT and CDR2 is FYEKMQ (reference sequence). The CDR3 region is CASSLPSSGNGYTF. CDR3 bases: TGTGCCAGCAGCCTTCCTTCTTCCGGGAATGGCTACACCTTC.